The sample holds a few counts of the clone carrying this T cell receptor (beta chain). This sample is part of a study of T cells in Graves' hyperthyroidism and ophthalmopathy. Regions amplified from RNA transcripts were the TCR beta CDR3 regions. When the TCR CDR3 underwent first-round RT-PCR, the HTBI primer set was used. One entry per CDR3 protein, called by TCRdb with MiXCR from the multiplex PCR reads. The repertoire has 600,000 or so distinct CDR3 sequences, roughly 15% of them found once; the top ten carry less than 4.5%. Germline V gene data show CDR1 as LGHDT and CDR2 as YNNKEL (reference sequence). Trimming removed 5 bases at V and 5 bases at J, with 4 bases between. CDR3 length: 11 amino acids. PBMCs were obtained from over 8.5 ml fresh peripheral blood.

Sequenced input: blood. V usage is TRBV3-1 and J usage is TRBJ2-1; D unclear. The source of this sequence is a young woman with Graves' hyperthyroidism. This CDR3 reads CASSWNNEQFF. Here the CDR3 DNA reads TGTGCCAGCAGCTGGAACAATGAGCAGTTCTTC.